This T cell receptor beta chain was sequenced for a study of blood T cell repertoires in COVID-19. Study-level background: T cells, B-cell-depleted T cells, or PBMCs supplied cDNA or gDNA.

Produced via immunoSEQ multiplex PCR; TCRdb's table is partial and in-frame only. The data hold more than 95,000 clones, with about 79% observed a single time. CDR3 length: 14 residues. V lost 7 bases, J lost 7 bases, and 6 bases stayed unmatched. CDR1 and CDR2 (germline): PRHDT, FYEKMQ (reference sequence). This chain links TRBV13 with TRBJ2-1; 11 nucleotides agree with TRBD2. Input material: peripheral blood. The origin of this receptor is a woman at least 80 years old with active or convalescent COVID-19. The CDR3 coding sequence is TGTGCCAGCATCCATAGCGGGGGGGTAAATGAGCAGTTCTTC. Protein sequence: CASIHSGGVNEQFF.